This TCR beta chain was sequenced in a study of CD8+ T cells in alopecia areata. Points from the study as a whole: Lesional tissue from the scalp (especially in alopecia totalis/universalis) showed higher clonality than normal scalp. Between patients, shared TCR sequences were less clear than in mice. This was possibly due in part to HLA diversity in the patient population. Scalp samples also yield sequences from resident alphabeta T cells of normal skin.

Once RNA had been extracted, it was reverse transcribed into cDNA to act as the sequencing template. Assay used: immunoSEQ multiplex PCR; TCRdb lists only in-frame clones, some missing. In the table there are about 120,000 clones, less than 80% of which are singletons. In germline, CDR1 is KGHSH, CDR2 LQKENI. With V trimmed by 3 bases and J by 5 bases, 10 bases remained unmatched. The CDR3 is made up of 16 amino acids. On this clone: Its antigen is unknown.

Sorting separated CD4+ and CD8+ T cells out of PBMCs. Input material: CD4+ T cells sorted from blood. The TCR sequence derives from a human donor in good health. V usage is TRBV18 and J usage is TRBJ2-3; 8 bases match TRBD1. The CDR3 nucleotides read TGTGCCAGCTCACCTTTTGACAGGGGCCGAGGAGATACGCAGTATTTT. Encoded protein: CASSPFDRGRGDTQYF.